Each of the 18 T cell receptor beta chains below was sequenced from the same sample in a study of neurological immune-mediated disorders. TCRdb re-called the 5' RACE reads with MiXCR, one entry per CDR3 protein. The sample has tens of thousands of distinct CDR3 sequences; about an eighth are singletons. Sequenced material: PBMCs. These receptor sequences come from a woman aged 55-70 years with HTLV-1-associated myelopathy (HAM/TSP).

This clonotype was observed many times. The chain joins TRBV7-8 to TRBJ1-4; possible D gene TRBD1, 6 bases. Per the germline V gene, CDR1 is SGHVS and CDR2 is FQNEAQ. V dropped 3 bases and J dropped 14 bases, with 19 bases sitting between them. CDR3 length equals 14 residues. CDR3 protein: CASSFGGSGTSLFF. CDR3 bases: TGTGCCAGCAGCTTTGGGGGGTCCGGGACATCGCTGTTTTTT.

This clonotype was counted ten times or more. The V and J genes are TRBV20-1 and TRBJ1-2, with 7 bases that match TRBD1. The V gene end was trimmed by 4 bases and the J gene end by 4 bases; junction bases not matched to a gene: 9. This CDR3 has 14 amino acids. Germline lookup yields CDR1 DFQATT and CDR2 SNEGSKA (reference sequence). In DNA, the CDR3 is TGCAGTGCTACCGAGGACAGGTTCTTCTATGGCTACACCTTC. This encodes CSATEDRFFYGYTF.

This clonotype was recorded many times. The V and J genes are TRBV6-6 and TRBJ2-3, with D possibly TRBD1 on 5 matching bases. Germline V gives CDR1 MNHNY, CDR2 SVGAGI (reference sequence). This CDR3 region has 14 residues. Trimming took off 5 bases at V and 2 bases at J, with 11 bases between the two ends. Written as DNA, the CDR3 is TGTGCCAGCAGTCAGGGCGGTTTCACAGATACGCAGTATTTT. Its protein product is CASSQGGFTDTQYF.

This clonotype was found many times. The genes are TRBV5-1 and TRBJ2-1, with D hard to call. The CDR3 covers 15 residues. CDR1 and CDR2 (germline): SGHRS, YFSETQ. Trimming pared 0 bases from V and 0 bases from J, leaving 7 bases between. The DNA for the CDR3 is TGCGCCAGCAGCTTGGACCCCGACTCCTACAATGAGCAGTTCTTC. Translation gives CASSLDPDSYNEQFF.

This clonotype was counted at least ten times. V is TRBV7-3 and J is TRBJ2-3; 8 nucleotides align to TRBD2. The CDR3 contains 15 residues. Germline loops: CDR1 SGHTA, CDR2 FQGTGA. The J segment lost 5 bases and the V segment lost 5 bases, leaving 9 bases of the junction unmatched. CDR3 region: CASSPTGAGGDTQYF. CDR3 sequence (DNA): TGTGCCAGCAGCCCAACCGGGGCGGGAGGAGATACGCAGTATTTT.

Regarding this clonotype: The junction shows a germline mismatch at one end, possibly a read error. The genes are TRBV10-3 and TRBJ2-1; the match to TRBD2 covers 8 bases. This CDR3 comprises 16 residues. Germline V gene sequence: CDR1 ENHRY, CDR2 SYGVKD. CDR3 sequence (DNA): TGCGCCATCAGTGAGTCGGGAGGGGCCTCCAACAAAGAGCAGTTCTTC. Protein: CAISESGGASNKEQFF.

This clonotype has a count of ten or more. This chain uses TRBV20-1 with TRBJ1-4; 8 positions match TRBD1. The CDR3 extends over 12 amino acids. Losses at the gene ends were 6 bases for V and 7 bases for J; bases not matched to a gene: 4. CDR1 and CDR2 (germline): DFQATT, SNEGSKA (reference sequence). The DNA for the CDR3 is TGCAGTGCGCGCGGGACAGGTGAAAAACTGTTTTTT. Amino acids: CSARGTGEKLFF.

This clonotype was detected ten times or more. The chain combines TRBV11-1 with TRBJ2-5; weak D call: TRBD2 (5 bases). CDR1 is SGHAT and CDR2 is FQDESV in the germline V gene (reference sequence). With 2 bases removed from V and 2 bases from J, the gap between germline ends came to 15 bases. The CDR3 sequence is 16 residues long. CDR3 protein: CASSLRLGWTQETQYF. CDR3 DNA sequence: TGTGCCAGCAGCTTAAGACTGGGGTGGACTCAAGAGACCCAGTACTTC.

This clonotype has at least ten counts. The chain recombines TRBV20-1 with TRBJ1-1; no definite D call. The germline V gene encodes CDR1 DFQATT and CDR2 SNEGSKA (reference sequence). Trimming shortened V by 1 base and J by 5 bases, and 32 bases separated the two germline ends. The CDR3 consists of 20 residues. The DNA of the CDR3 is TGCAGTGCTAGAGCCCCGGTGAAGGCGAAGCCCTCAGTTTTGGCGACTGAAGCTTTCTTT. Translation: CSARAPVKAKPSVLATEAFF.

At least ten counts were recorded for this clonotype. The gene calls are TRBV6-2 or TRBV6-3 and TRBJ1-5; D perhaps matches TRBD1 (6 bases). V was cut by 8 bases and J by 3 bases, with 26 bases left in between. Germline V gene data show CDR1 as MNHEY and CDR2 as SVGEGT. The CDR3 consists of 18 residues. The CDR3 DNA sequence: TGTGCCAGCGGATGGCCCGACGCCGCGACAGGAGTCAATCAGCCCCAGCATTTT. Translated, it gives CASGWPDAATGVNQPQHF.

This clonotype was seen repeatedly, ten times or more. This chain links TRBV28 with TRBJ2-1; 9 bases line up with TRBD2. J lost 10 bases, V lost 10 bases, and 14 bases had no gene match. Germline CDR1 reads MDHEN; CDR2 reads SYDVKM. The CDR3 sequence is 14 residues long. CDR3 DNA sequence: TGTGCCACCCTACTAGCGGGTGGTGAGCGAGAGCAGTTCTTC. Translating gives CATLLAGGEREQFF.

This clonotype has at least ten counts. The chain joins TRBV7-9 to TRBJ2-5; 7 bases line up with TRBD1. V lost 5 bases and J lost 5; bases outside the gene matches: 8. In germline, CDR1 is SEHNR, CDR2 FQNEAQ (reference sequence). The CDR3 has 14 residues. CDR3 nucleotide sequence: TGTGCCAGCAGCCGTAGGGGGCTCCGGGAGACCCAGTACTTC. Its protein product is CASSRRGLRETQYF. The whole variable domain, remainder taken from reference TRBV7-9 and TRBJ2-5, is DTGVSQNPRHKITKRGQNVTFRCDPISEHNRLYWYRQTLGQGPEFLTYFQNEAQLEKSRLLSDRFSAERPKGSFSTLEIQRTEQGDSAMYLCASSRRGLRETQYFGPGTRLLVL.

This clonotype was observed at least ten times. The chain employs TRBV21-1 and TRBJ1-5. TRBV21-1 is described as a pseudogene. CDR3 length equals 13 residues. The CDR3 region is CASSLNQARPQHF. The CDR3 nucleotides are TGTGCCAGCAGCCTCAATCAGGCGAGGCCCCAGCATTTT.

This clonotype was picked up many times. This chain connects TRBV25-1 to TRBJ2-1; the D is unclear. The CDR3 is made up of 13 amino acids. V lost 10 bases and J lost 5, with 15 bases in between. The germline V gene encodes CDR1 MGHDK and CDR2 SYGVNS. The CDR3 nucleotides read TGTGCCACCAGAGGAGAGTTGAACAATGAGCAGTTCTTC. Translated: CATRGELNNEQFF.

There are many counts of this clonotype. The gene calls are TRBV25-1 and TRBJ2-1, with 8 bases fitting TRBD1. The germline gives CDR1 MGHDK, CDR2 SYGVNS. The trim removed 2 bases at V and 8 bases at J, leaving 8 bases unmatched. This CDR3 contains 15 residues. CDR3 region: CASSERIQGADEQFF. The CDR3 region has the DNA TGTGCCAGCAGTGAACGGATCCAGGGGGCAGATGAGCAGTTCTTC.

With respect to this clonotype: At one of its ends the junction is not consistent with the germline gene, which may arise from a read error. This chain connects TRBV10-1 to TRBJ2-1; no reliable D call. The length of the CDR3 is 12 residues. Germline CDR1 WNHNN, CDR2 SYGVQD (reference sequence). The CDR3 spells CASSDSMNEQLF. The CDR3 DNA follows: TGCGCCAGCAGTGACTCCATGAATGAGCAGTTATTC.

The rearrangement uses TRBV30 and TRBJ1-1; D possibly corresponds to TRBD1 (6 bases). V lost 0 bases and J lost 5, with 16 bases in between. Germline V lookup: CDR1 GTSNPN, CDR2 SVGIG (reference sequence). CDR3 length: 15 amino acids. CDR3 amino acids: CAWSVLTGKATEAFF. CDR3 nucleotide sequence: TGTGCCTGGAGTGTACTAACAGGGAAAGCAACTGAAGCTTTCTTT.

This clonotype was observed many times. The rearrangement links TRBV10-3 to TRBJ2-1; 7 bases line up with TRBD2. V was clipped by 2 bases and J by 1 base; unmatched bases: 5. There are 16 residues in the CDR3. Germline V gene data show CDR1 as ENHRY and CDR2 as SYGVKD. DNA of the CDR3: TGTGCCATCAGTGAGATGGACGGGGGGTCCTACAATGAGCAGTTCTTC. It specifies CAISEMDGGSYNEQFF.